These 19 T cell receptor beta chains were all obtained from the same sample, sequenced in a study of blood T cell repertoires in COVID-19 (dated by TCRdb to 2018 to 2020). Library preparation used the immunoSEQ multiplex PCR assay. What TCRdb holds here is the immuneACCESS table cut down to in-frame rearrangements. Part of the clones is not present; checked against another copy, under half of the missing clones reflect an unresolved V gene, and the others are unexplained. A total of some 150,000 clones appear in this sample, about four fifths of them only once. 5.8% of the sample comes from the top ten. Sample: PBMCs or T cells enriched from blood (not recorded which). The source is a woman aged 45-59 years who had been exposed to COVID-19.

Comments on this clone: One junction end disagrees with the germline gene, perhaps due to a read error. The V call is TRBV27, the J call TRBJ2-1; D unclear. CDR1 and CDR2 (germline): MNHEY, SMNVEV (reference sequence). This CDR3 region has 15 residues. Here the CDR3 reads CASSLGSFSYNERFF. DNA for the CDR3: TGTGCCAGCAGTCTCGGGTCATTCTCCTACAATGAGCGGTTCTTC.

The CDR3 DNA sequence: TGTGCCAGCAGCGTAGGCCTAGCGGGGACTAGCACAGATACGCAGTATTTT. Protein product: CASSVGLAGTSTDTQYF. The chain carries TRBV9 and TRBJ2-3, with 9 bases lining up with TRBD2. This CDR3 is built from 17 residues. Germline trimming cut 0 bases from V and 0 bases from J; bases unmatched to any gene: 5. Germline loops: CDR1 SGDLS, CDR2 YYNGEE. The full variable domain, in which reference TRBV9 and TRBJ2-3 provide the parts outside the CDR3, is DSGVTQTPKHLITATGQRVTLRCSPRSGDLSVYWYQQSLDQGLQFLIQYYNGEERAKGNILERFSAQQFPDLHSELNLSSLELGDSALYFCASSVGLAGTSTDTQYFGPGTRLTVL.

The V gene is TRBV5-1, the J gene TRBJ2-1; 7 bases match TRBD2. Germline CDR1 is SGHRS and CDR2 is YFSETQ. With V trimmed by 0 bases and J by 0 bases, 3 bases remained unmatched. This CDR3 has 16 residues. The CDR3 bases are TGCGCCAGCAGCTTGGGGCTAGCGGCCTCCTACAATGAGCAGTTCTTC. This gives the protein CASSLGLAASYNEQFF.

This rearrangement joins TRBV6-5 to TRBJ2-7; 8 bases align to TRBD1. The germline CDR1 and CDR2 sequences are MNHEY and SVGAGI. There are 15 residues in the CDR3. The V segment lost 6 bases and the J segment 2 bases; nucleotides outside the gene matches: 9. The CDR3 DNA reads TGTGCCAGCAGCTCGCACAGGGGGAGAACCTACGAGCAGTACTTC. Amino acid sequence: CASSSHRGRTYEQYF.

CDR3 bases: TGCGCCAGCAGTGGGCCGGGACTAGCGGGAAGCAATGAGCAGTTCTTC. Protein sequence: CASSGPGLAGSNEQFF. J is TRBJ2-1 and V is TRBV10-2; the match to TRBD2 covers 13 bases. The CDR3 sequence is 16 residues long. V was pared by 4 bases and J by 6 bases, with 6 bases of the junction left unmatched. Per germline, CDR1 WSHSY and CDR2 SAAADI.

J is TRBJ1-1 and V is TRBV20-1; D is uncertain. The CDR3 loop spans 11 amino acids. CDR1 is DFQATT and CDR2 is SNEGSKA in the germline V gene (reference sequence). V lost 6 bases and J lost 5, with 10 bases in between. The CDR3: CSALRVTEAFF. The CDR3 coding sequence is TGCAGTGCGTTGAGGGTGACTGAAGCTTTCTTT.

The chain is built from TRBV7-3 and TRBJ2-1, with a weak D call TRBD2 (5 bases). The CDR3 loop spans 13 amino acids. Per germline, CDR1 SGHTA and CDR2 FQGTGA. V lost 0 bases to trimming and J lost 8 bases, with 8 bases between them. CDR3 sequence: CASSLTTGDEQFF. The CDR3 nucleotides are TGTGCCAGCAGCTTAACGACCGGGGATGAGCAGTTCTTC. Using reference TRBV7-3 and TRBJ2-1 for the parts outside the CDR3, the full variable domain is GAGVSQTPSNKVTEKGKYVELRCDPISGHTALYWYRQSLGQGPEFLIYFQGTGAADDSGLPNDRFFAVRPEGSVSTLKIQRTERGDSAVYLCASSLTTGDEQFFGPGTRLTVL.

The count of this clone is one. This sequence joins TRBV10-1 and TRBJ2-3, with 9 positions matching TRBD1. The CDR3 runs 14 residues. Germline CDR1 reads WNHNN; CDR2 reads SYGVQD (reference sequence). V lost 6 bases, J lost 4 bases, and 5 bases stayed unmatched. Here the CDR3 reads CASSHRGQADTQYF. The DNA of the CDR3 is TGCGCCAGCAGCCACAGGGGGCAGGCAGATACGCAGTATTTT.

The chain links TRBV5-5 to TRBJ1-2; TRBD1 might be the D (6 bases). Germline V gene data show CDR1 as SGHKS and CDR2 as YYEKEE (reference sequence). This CDR3 is built from 14 residues. Trimming removed 9 bases at V and 6 bases at J, with 21 bases between. This CDR3 reads CATTQTPGDHGYTF. CDR3 nucleotides: TGTGCCACCACCCAGACCCCAGGGGATCATGGCTACACCTTC.

V usage is TRBV14 and J usage is TRBJ1-6; the D is unclear. V was clipped by 6 bases and J by 7 bases, with 10 bases between them. The CDR3 is 13 amino acids. Germline V lookup: CDR1 SGHDN, CDR2 FVKESK. DNA for the CDR3: TGTGCCAGCAGGGACCCGGGGAATTCACCCCTCCACTTT. This gives the protein CASRDPGNSPLHF. Combining the CDR3 with reference TRBV14 and TRBJ1-6 gives the whole variable domain EAGVTQFPSHSVIEKGQTVTLRCDPISGHDNLYWYRRVMGKEIKFLLHFVKESKQDESGMPNNRFLAERTGGTYSTLKVQPAELEDSGVYFCASRDPGNSPLHFGNGTRLTVT.

The J gene is TRBJ2-5, the V gene TRBV20-1; unclear D gene. Germline CDR1 DFQATT, CDR2 SNEGSKA (reference sequence). V lost 3 bases, J lost 5 bases, and 7 bases lay in between. The CDR3 length is 11 residues. The CDR3 loop is CSARAPETQYF. CDR3 bases: TGCAGTGCTAGGGCCCCGGAGACCCAGTACTTC.

The rearrangement uses TRBV15 and TRBJ2-1; perhaps TRBD2 as D (7 bases). CDR1 LNHNV and CDR2 YYDKDF come from the germline V gene (reference sequence). V was trimmed by 5 bases and J by 6 bases, leaving 11 bases between them. The CDR3 sequence is 13 residues long. CDR3 sequence (DNA): TGTGCCACCAGCGAGGGAGGGGGCAATGAGCAGTTCTTC. Its translation is CATSEGGGNEQFF.

The CDR3 loop is CASSSGQPYGYTF. CDR3 bases: TGTGCCAGCAGCTCAGGACAGCCCTATGGCTACACCTTC. The genes are TRBV5-5 and TRBJ1-2, with a possible D match to TRBD1 (6 bases). Trimming took 3 bases from V and 4 from J, leaving 10 bases between them. CDR3 size: 13 residues. Germline V gene data show CDR1 as SGHKS and CDR2 as YYEKEE (reference sequence).

The chain couples TRBV19 to TRBJ1-2; D possibly corresponds to TRBD1 (6 bases). Deletions cut 3 bases from V and 8 bases from J, with 16 bases between. Germline CDR1 is LNHDA and CDR2 is SQIVND (reference sequence). CDR3 length: 14 residues. As DNA, the CDR3 is TGTGCCAGTAGTATCGGGGGGGGGCCAGGAGGCTACACCTTC. It translates to CASSIGGGPGGYTF.

The CDR3 bases are TGTGCCACCAGCAGAGCGGGACAGGAGGACATTCAGTACTTC. Its protein product is CATSRAGQEDIQYF. The rearrangement uses TRBV15 and TRBJ2-4; TRBD1 matches at 8 bases. Trimming took 1 base from V and 8 from J; bases not matched to a gene: 4. Looked up from germline, CDR1 is LNHNV and CDR2 is YYDKDF (reference sequence). The CDR3 length is 14 residues.

The CDR3 bases are TGTGCCAGCAGCCTGGGACTAGCGGGGCACGAGCAGTACTTC. Translated, it gives CASSLGLAGHEQYF. V and J are TRBV9 and TRBJ2-7; 13 bases are shared with TRBD2. Germline CDR1 SGDLS, CDR2 YYNGEE. J gave up 5 bases and V 4 bases, and 3 bases lay outside the gene matches. The CDR3 is 14 amino acids.

This chain links TRBV6-4 with TRBJ2-3, with a possible D match to TRBD2 (6 bases). Trimming cost V 0 bases and J 7 bases, with 8 bases left between them. This CDR3 has 13 amino acids. Germline CDR1 and CDR2: MRHNA and SNTAGT. The CDR3, as DNA: TGTGCCAGCAGTGACTCGGGGGGTCATACGCAGTATTTT. It encodes CASSDSGGHTQYF.

The chain couples TRBV5-4 to TRBJ2-5; 11 nucleotides align to TRBD1. After removal of 4 bases from V and 6 bases from J, the junction contained 14 bases not matched to a gene. Germline V gene sequence: CDR1 SGHNT, CDR2 YYREEE (reference sequence). The CDR3 sequence is 17 residues long. The CDR3 coding sequence is TGTGCCAGCAGCATGCGCCGGGACAGGGGGGGAGGACAGACCCAGTACTTC. Translated: CASSMRRDRGGGQTQYF.

The chain is built from TRBV28 and TRBJ1-6, with D tentatively TRBD1 (6 bases). Per the germline V gene, CDR1 is MDHEN and CDR2 is SYDVKM. The CDR3 is 13 residues long. Trimming pared 5 bases from V and 7 bases from J, leaving 9 bases between. The CDR3 protein is CASSRTVNSPLHF. The DNA for the CDR3 is TGTGCCAGCAGTCGGACAGTCAATTCACCCCTCCACTTT.